What follows are 16 T cell receptor beta chains derived from one specimen sequenced in a study of blood T cell repertoires in COVID-19. The data were produced by immunoSEQ multiplex PCR, yet TCRdb's version contains in-frame clones alone and is incomplete. The sample contains roughly 120,000 clones, 90% of which appear only once. Sequencing was done on a sample of peripheral blood. The receptors shown here come from a human donor with active COVID-19. The donor label of this sample is uncertain.

The chain combines TRBV9 with TRBJ1-5, with no clear D. V gave up 0 bases and J gave up 0 bases, with 7 bases separating them. There are 15 residues in the CDR3. Germline CDR1 SGDLS, CDR2 YYNGEE. In DNA, the CDR3 is TGTGCCAGCAGCGTAGCAGGCTTTAGCAATCAGCCCCAGCATTTT. This gives the protein CASSVAGFSNQPQHF.

This clone was picked up one time. The V and J genes are TRBV3-1 (or the pseudogene TRBV3-2) and TRBJ2-4, with TRBD1 as a possible D gene (6 bases). Looked up from germline, CDR1 is LGHDT and CDR2 is YNNKEL (reference sequence). The V end was cut by 3 bases, the J end by 7 bases, with 7 bases between. The CDR3 loop spans 12 amino acids. The CDR3: CASSQQGNIQYF. Written as DNA, the CDR3 is TGTGCCAGCAGCCAGCAGGGGAACATTCAGTACTTC.

This sequence joins TRBV6-2 or TRBV6-3 and TRBJ1-4; 7 bases are a match to TRBD1. V lost 6 bases and J lost 3; bases outside the gene matches: 4. CDR3 length: 14 residues. Looked up from germline, CDR1 is MNHEY and CDR2 is SVGEGT. DNA for the CDR3: TGTGCCAGCAGCCCCACAGGGGCTAATGAAAAACTGTTTTTT. It specifies CASSPTGANEKLFF.

This clone was found once. CDR3 protein: CASSLSQGVYNEQFF. CDR3 DNA: TGTGCCAGCAGCTTATCACAGGGGGTATACAATGAGCAGTTCTTC. The chain is built from TRBV7-2 and TRBJ2-1, with 8 nucleotides matching TRBD1. Per germline, CDR1 SGHTA and CDR2 FQGNSA. CDR3 length: 15 residues. After removal of 2 bases from V and 4 bases from J, the junction contained 4 bases not matched to a gene.

The chain employs TRBV6-2 or TRBV6-3 and TRBJ2-3, with 8 bases lining up with TRBD2. The J segment lost 0 bases and the V segment lost 5 bases, leaving 7 bases of the junction unmatched. There are 16 residues in the CDR3. Germline CDR1 reads MNHEY; CDR2 reads SVGEGT. CDR3 in amino acids: CASSAAGTSSTDTQYF. The DNA of the CDR3 is TGTGCCAGCAGTGCCGCCGGGACTAGTAGCACAGATACGCAGTATTTT.

The chain joins TRBV7-9 to TRBJ1-1; D perhaps matches TRBD1 (5 bases). Trimming left V 5 bases short and J 1 base short, with 14 bases between. CDR1 is SEHNR, CDR2 FQNEAQ, per germline (reference sequence). The CDR3 spans 15 residues. CDR3 coding DNA: TGTGCCAGCAGCCTATTAGGCCAGGGGAACACTGAAGCTTTCTTT. This gives the protein CASSLLGQGNTEAFF.

This clone was detected once. This chain uses TRBV5-1 with TRBJ2-7; no firm D call. The V gene lost 1 base and the J gene lost 4 bases, with 9 bases spanning the gap. The germline gives CDR1 SGHRS, CDR2 YFSETQ. The CDR3 consists of 13 residues. The CDR3 DNA reads as TGCGCCAGCAGCTTGACAGACCCGTACGAGCAGTACTTC. This translates into CASSLTDPYEQYF.

V usage is TRBV5-1 and J usage is TRBJ1-1, with D possibly being TRBD1 (5 bases). The CDR3 extends over 12 amino acids. Germline V lookup: CDR1 SGHRS, CDR2 YFSETQ. V lost 0 bases, J lost 7 bases, and 7 bases lay in between. CDR3 nucleotide sequence: TGCGCCAGCAGCTTGGTAACAGGTGAAGCTTTCTTT. Residues: CASSLVTGEAFF.

The rearrangement links TRBV5-8 to TRBJ1-1, with unresolved D. The CDR3 extends over 14 amino acids. V was clipped by 4 bases and J by 3 bases, with 13 bases between them. Germline-derived CDR1 and CDR2 are SGHTS and YDEGEE. The CDR3 DNA is TGTGCCAGCAGCCGAACAAGGGAGGACACTGAAGCTTTCTTT. This translates into CASSRTREDTEAFF.

CDR3 nucleotide sequence: TGTGCCAGCAGCGAGGGGGCCTTAAACACCATATATTTT. Its translation: CASSEGALNTIYF. The chain has TRBV7-9 and TRBJ1-3; 7 positions match TRBD1. The CDR3 loop spans 13 amino acids. Germline loops: CDR1 SEHNR, CDR2 FQNEAQ (reference sequence). The junction had 4 bases not matched to a gene; V was cut back by 5 bases and J by 6 bases.

V is TRBV28 and J is TRBJ2-7; TRBD1 is a possible D gene (6 bases). CDR3 size: 20 residues. Germline assignment: CDR1 MDHEN and CDR2 SYDVKM. V lost 3 bases and J lost 0, with 27 bases in between. The CDR3 sequence: CASSFPPGTQGSPSSYEQYF. CDR3 bases: TGTGCCAGCAGTTTTCCCCCCGGGACACAAGGATCTCCGAGCTCCTACGAGCAGTACTTC.

This chain joins TRBV28 and TRBJ2-5; 8 bases fit TRBD1. V lost 4 bases to trimming and J lost 9 bases; unmatched junction nucleotides: 13. From germline, CDR1 is MDHEN and CDR2 SYDVKM. CDR3 length: 15 amino acids. CDR3: CASSWVGTGLGSQYF. CDR3 bases: TGTGCCAGCAGTTGGGTGGGGACAGGATTAGGCTCCCAGTACTTC.

This clone was seen just once. V is TRBV7-2 and J is TRBJ2-7; 10 bases are shared with TRBD2. V lost 6 bases, J lost 6 bases, and 8 bases stayed unmatched. The CDR3 has 14 residues. Per germline, CDR1 SGHTA and CDR2 FQGNSA. CDR3 residues: CASRLLAGAFEQYF. In DNA form, the CDR3 reads TGTGCCAGCAGACTTCTAGCGGGGGCCTTCGAGCAGTACTTC.

The chain is built from TRBV5-6 and TRBJ2-7; 7 nucleotides match TRBD1. CDR1 is SGHDT, CDR2 YYEEEE, per germline. Trimming removed 3 bases from V and 0 bases from J; junction bases left unmatched: 6. The CDR3 is 15 amino acids. The CDR3 bases are TGTGCCAGCAGCTACGGGACAGTCAGCTCCTACGAGCAGTACTTC. Its translation is CASSYGTVSSYEQYF.

The chain has TRBV5-1 and TRBJ2-7; perhaps TRBD1 as D (5 bases). This CDR3 has 16 amino acids. Germline V gene lookup returns CDR1 SGHRS and CDR2 YFSETQ. Trimming pared 4 bases from V and 0 bases from J, leaving 17 bases between. The CDR3 sequence is CASSKSDIQSSYEQYF. The CDR3 DNA follows: TGCGCCAGCAGCAAATCGGACATACAGAGCTCCTACGAGCAGTACTTC.

This clone showed up just once. The chain employs TRBV6-5 and TRBJ2-1; D gene ambiguous. The CDR3 is 15 amino acids. CDR1 and CDR2 (germline): MNHEY, SVGAGI. V shed 0 bases and J shed 6 bases, with 12 bases lying between them. The chain's CDR3 is CASSYSVRRVNEQFF. CDR3 bases: TGTGCCAGCAGTTACTCCGTCCGTCGGGTCAATGAGCAGTTCTTC.